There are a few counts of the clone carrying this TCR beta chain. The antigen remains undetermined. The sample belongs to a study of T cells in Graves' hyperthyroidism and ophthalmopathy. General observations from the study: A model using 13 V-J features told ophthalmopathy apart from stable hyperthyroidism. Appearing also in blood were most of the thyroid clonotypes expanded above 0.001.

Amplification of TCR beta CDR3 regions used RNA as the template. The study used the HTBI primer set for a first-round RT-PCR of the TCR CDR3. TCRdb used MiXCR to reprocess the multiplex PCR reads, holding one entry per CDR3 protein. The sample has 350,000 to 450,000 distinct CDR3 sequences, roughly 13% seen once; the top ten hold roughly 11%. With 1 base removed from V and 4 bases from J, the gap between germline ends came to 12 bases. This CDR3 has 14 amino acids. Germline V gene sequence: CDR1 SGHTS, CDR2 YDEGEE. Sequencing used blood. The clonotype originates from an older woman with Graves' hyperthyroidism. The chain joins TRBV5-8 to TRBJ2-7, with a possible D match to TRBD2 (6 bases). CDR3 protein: CASSLYGSRYEQYF. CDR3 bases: TGTGCCAGCAGCTTGTACGGGAGTCGGTACGAGCAGTACTTC.